The sequence of this T cell receptor beta chain was determined in a study of cytomegalovirus exposure and HLA in healthy donors. Concerning this clone: Its antigen is not known.

Germline CDR1 and CDR2: KGHSH and LQKENI. After removal of 3 bases from V and 3 bases from J, the junction contained 7 bases not matched to a gene. The CDR3 extends over 15 amino acids. General study points: Analysis was carried out at a later point, and it linked a missense DCLRE1C variant to TCR beta V- and J-gene trimming. Later findings reportedly placed an Asian-associated ancestry cluster below the approximately 670-donor mean for N-insertions.

The PCR was carried out with 60 Vbeta primers and 13 Jbeta primers. Assay: immunoSEQ multiplex PCR; the TCRdb copy retains only in-frame clones and omits some. The sample lists about 170,000 clones; around 83% were seen once. This TCR came from a man younger than 45 in good health and CMV-seropositive. V usage is TRBV18 and J usage is TRBJ2-7; 8 positions agree with TRBD1. Specimen: PBMCs. Here the CDR3 reads CASSPQSGGFYEQYF. The CDR3 nucleotides are TGTGCCAGCTCACCCCAGTCAGGGGGCTTCTACGAGCAGTACTTC.